This is a list of T cell receptor beta chains from one sample in a study of blood T cell repertoires in COVID-19. Only in-frame clones appear in the TCRdb table, and some are missing; sequencing was by immunoSEQ multiplex PCR. The table records 200,000 or so clones, around 82% of them present only once. The material sequenced was peripheral blood. These TCRs come from a woman in her 70s with acute or convalescent COVID-19. Both conserved end residues are part of each CDR3. Each record gives: D gene, clone size, V gene, J gene, CDR3 DNA, CDR3 protein. D genes are given only for firm matches. Clone size is not always given. Where it is, it says once, few, many or a class for expanded clones.

TRBD1	NA	TRBV18	TRBJ1-6	TGTGCCAGCTCACCCTGGACAGGGGCGAATAATTCACCCCTCCACTTT	CASSPWTGANNSPLHF
TRBD1	NA	TRBV27	TRBJ1-1	TGTGCCAGCAGTTTATCAGGGGACAGTGAAGCTTTCTTT	CASSLSGDSEAFF
NA	NA	TRBV5-4	TRBJ2-7	TGTGCCAGCAGCTTGAATGAGAACGAGCAGTACTTC	CASSLNENEQYF
NA	NA	TRBV6-5	TRBJ2-2	TGTGCCAGTAGGGGTAGGACCGGGGAGCTGTTTTTT	CASRGRTGELFF
TRBD1	NA	TRBV19	TRBJ2-5	TGTGCCAGTAGTCCTCTGACAGGGTTTGAGACCCAGTACTTC	CASSPLTGFETQYF
TRBD1	few	TRBV5-1	TRBJ1-1	TGCGCCAGCAGCCCGGGCGACAGGGACACTGAAGCTTTCTTT	CASSPGDRDTEAFF
NA	few	TRBV27	TRBJ2-2	TGTGCCAGCAGCCCCGGCGGGGAGCTGTTTTTT	CASSPGGELFF
NA	NA	TRBV14	TRBJ2-1	TGTGCCAGCAGCCAGCCAAGGACAGACTCCTACAATGAGCAGTTCTTC	CASSQPRTDSYNEQFF
NA	NA	TRBV19	TRBJ2-7	TGTGCCAGTACCCCCGACAGTATCTCCTACGAGCAGTACTTC	CASTPDSISYEQYF
NA	NA	TRBV10-3	TRBJ2-1	TGTGCCATCAGTGACTACGGCTACAATGAGCAGTTCTTC	CAISDYGYNEQFF
NA	NA	TRBV27	TRBJ1-1	TGTGCCAGCAGCCATTGGGGGGGGCCCACTACTGAAGCTTTCTTT	CASSHWGGPTTEAFF
TRBD2	NA	TRBV19	TRBJ2-7	TGTGCCAGTAGCACCGGGACTAGCGGCTACGAGCAGTACTTC	CASSTGTSGYEQYF
NA	NA	TRBV3-1/TRBV3-2	TRBJ2-7	TGTGCCAGCAGCCATGAGACGCGGCCCTACGAGCAGTACTTC	CASSHETRPYEQYF
TRBD2	NA	TRBV18	TRBJ2-5	TGTGCCAGCTCACCAGGGTTGCGGGAGTTGAGGCAAGAGACCCAGTACTTC	CASSPGLRELRQETQYF
TRBD2	few	TRBV19	TRBJ2-1	TGTGCCAGTACCGCTAGCGGGAGTAGGAATGAGCAGTTCTTC	CASTASGSRNEQFF
NA	NA	TRBV2	TRBJ1-4	TGTGCCAGCAGTGTAGAGCGGACTAATGAAAAACTGTTTTTT	CASSVERTNEKLFF
TRBD1	once	TRBV27	TRBJ2-1	TGTGCCAGCAGTCCAGGGACAGGGGGCAACGAGCAGTTCTTC	CASSPGTGGNEQFF
TRBD2	NA	TRBV29-1	TRBJ2-3	TGCAGCGTACCCACTAGCGGGATAGCGCAGTATTTT	CSVPTSGIAQYF
NA	once	TRBV4-2	TRBJ2-7	TGTGCCAGCAGCCAGGGCCCACAGGGACCCTACGAGCAGTACTTC	CASSQGPQGPYEQYF
TRBD2	NA	TRBV10-3	TRBJ2-1	TGTGCCATCTCCCCTGGAGCGGGAGGTATGAATGAGCAGTTCTTC	CAISPGAGGMNEQFF
NA	NA	TRBV7-9	TRBJ2-2	TGTGCCAGCAGCTTACTTAGCGGGAACACCGGGGAGCTGTTTTTT	CASSLLSGNTGELFF
NA	NA	TRBV6-4	TRBJ2-2	TGTGCCAGCACCTCAGTCACCGGGGAGCTGTTTTTT	CASTSVTGELFF
NA	NA	TRBV27	TRBJ2-3	TGTGCCAGCAGTACCGGAGGGGTTGCGCTAGGATACACAGATACGCAGTATTTT	CASSTGGVALGYTDTQYF
TRBD2	NA	TRBV7-2	TRBJ2-7	TGTGCCAGCAGCTTTTTTGGGCTAGCGGGAGGTCGGAGCTACGAGCAGTACTTC	CASSFFGLAGGRSYEQYF
NA	NA	TRBV2	TRBJ1-6	TGTGCCAGCAGTGAAGTTGGTGCAGGATCACCCCTCCACTTT	CASSEVGAGSPLHF
TRBD2	NA	TRBV11-2	TRBJ2-3	TGTGCCAGCAGCTCCCTCCCGACTAGCGGGTTCTATACGCAGTATTTT	CASSSLPTSGFYTQYF
TRBD1	few	TRBV2	TRBJ1-5	TGTGCCAGCAGTGACCCAGGGGGTAAGCCCCAGCATTTT	CASSDPGGKPQHF
NA	few	TRBV6-1	TRBJ2-2	TGTGCCAGCAGTGAAGCTAGAAAAACAGGACAGCGCTACACCGGGGAGCTGTTTTTT	CASSEARKTGQRYTGELFF
NA	NA	TRBV19	TRBJ2-5	TGTGCCAGTAGTATAGGGGAGCAAAGGGAGACCCAGTACTTC	CASSIGEQRETQYF
TRBD1	NA	TRBV25-1	TRBJ1-2	TGTGCCAGCAGTGAAGGGACAGGGGGCAACTATGGCTACACCTTC	CASSEGTGGNYGYTF
NA	few	TRBV5-4	TRBJ2-3	TGTGCCAGCAGCTTGGGGGGGACTGCAATAGATACGCAGTATTTT	CASSLGGTAIDTQYF
TRBD2	NA	TRBV28	TRBJ2-1	TGTGCCAGCAGTTTATGGCCGCGGGGGGATGAGCAGTTCTTC	CASSLWPRGDEQFF
TRBD1	NA	TRBV2	TRBJ1-4	TGTGCCAGCAGTGTGGTTGGGACAGGGAATGAAAAACTGTTTTTT	CASSVVGTGNEKLFF
NA	NA	TRBV10-1	TRBJ2-7	TGCGCCAGCAGTGAGTCGGGAGCCTACGAGCAGTACTTC	CASSESGAYEQYF
NA	once	TRBV7-2	TRBJ1-4	TGTGCCAGCAGCCTTGGGGCAGGGGAAAAACTGTTTTTT	CASSLGAGEKLFF
TRBD2	NA	TRBV5-1	TRBJ2-7	TGCGCCAGACCGTCAAGCGGGACCTCCTACGAGCAGTACTTC	CARPSSGTSYEQYF
NA	NA	TRBV2	TRBJ1-1	TGTGCCAGCAGTGATGGCAGGGGCACTGAAGCTTTCTTT	CASSDGRGTEAFF
TRBD2	NA	TRBV7-3	TRBJ2-1	TGTGCCAGCAGCTTAAGGGGCGGGAGTTATAATGAGCAGTTCTTC	CASSLRGGSYNEQFF
NA	NA	TRBV18	TRBJ2-7	TGTGCCAGCTCGCCGGGACACCGCTACGAGCAGTACTTC	CASSPGHRYEQYF
NA	NA	TRBV14	TRBJ2-3	TGTGCCAGCAGCCTCCTCCGGACTAGCACAGATACGCAGTATTTT	CASSLLRTSTDTQYF
TRBD2	NA	TRBV9	TRBJ2-2	TGTGCCAGCAGCGTTAGCGGGAGGGGTTCCGCGAACACCGGGGAGCTGTTTTTT	CASSVSGRGSANTGELFF
TRBD1	few	TRBV10-3	TRBJ2-2	TGTGCCATCAGTGAGGGTCAGGGGGCTGCCGGGGAGCTGTTTTTT	CAISEGQGAAGELFF
NA	NA	TRBV18	TRBJ2-5	TGTGCCAGCTCACGTTCAGCGGAAGAGACCCAGTACTTC	CASSRSAEETQYF
NA	NA	TRBV10-3	TRBJ2-3	TGTGCCTCGACTGGCGACCTGCCAGATACGCAGTATTTT	CASTGDLPDTQYF
NA	NA	TRBV2	TRBJ1-4	TGTGCCAGCAGTGCATTGGGACCGCGGGGTGAGGAAAAACTGTTTTTT	CASSALGPRGEEKLFF
TRBD1	NA	TRBV5-4	TRBJ1-2	TGTGCCAGCAGACCGACAGGGGGCGGCTATGGCTACACCTTC	CASRPTGGGYGYTF
TRBD2	NA	TRBV2	TRBJ2-3	TGTGCCAGCACCATACTAGCGGGAGGGCCAGATACGCAGTATTTT	CASTILAGGPDTQYF
TRBD2	NA	TRBV12-5	TRBJ2-3	TGTGCTAGTGCCTTAGCGGGGACCACAGATACGCAGTATTTT	CASALAGTTDTQYF
NA	NA	TRBV9	TRBJ1-1	TGTGCCAGCAGCGCACAGGTTTACACTGAAGCTTTCTTT	CASSAQVYTEAFF
TRBD1	NA	TRBV28	TRBJ1-5	TGTGCCAGCAGTTTATTTCAGGGGGCAGGAGGGCAGCCCCAGCATTTT	CASSLFQGAGGQPQHF
TRBD1	once	TRBV5-1	TRBJ2-7	TGCGCCAGCAGCTTGGGACAGGGGTATAACGAGCAGTACTTC	CASSLGQGYNEQYF